The 11 T cell receptor beta chains below were found in one sample sequenced in a study of control samples from healthy donors and cancer patients. Assay used: immunoSEQ multiplex PCR; TCRdb lists only in-frame clones, some missing. The data contain around 140,000 clones, approximately 92% of them singletons. The specimen was blood. These TCRs come from a man under 40 in good health.

The chain employs TRBV28 and TRBJ1-6; D unclear. Per the germline V gene, CDR1 is MDHEN and CDR2 is SYDVKM. Trimming cost V 5 bases and J 3 bases, with 5 bases left between them. The CDR3 has 13 amino acids. The CDR3 nucleotides read TGTGCCAGCAGTGAAAACTATAATTCACCCCTCCACTTT. It specifies CASSENYNSPLHF.

The genes are TRBV11-3 and TRBJ2-3; no definite D call. With 4 bases removed from V and 6 bases from J, the gap between germline ends came to 11 bases. This CDR3 has 13 amino acids. Germline V gene data show CDR1 as SGHNT and CDR2 as YENEEA. The CDR3 protein is CASSSLTGDTQYF. As DNA, the CDR3 is TGTGCCAGCAGCTCGCTTACCGGGGATACGCAGTATTTT.

The J gene is TRBJ2-3, the V gene TRBV19; 10 bases line up with TRBD2. Unmatched junction bases numbered 7, after V lost 6 bases and J lost 1 base. The CDR3 spans 16 residues. The germline gives CDR1 LNHDA, CDR2 SQIVND (reference sequence). CDR3 in amino acids: CASRDSGGPGTDTQYF. CDR3 nucleotides: TGTGCCAGTAGAGATAGCGGGGGGCCTGGCACAGATACGCAGTATTTT.

This clone showed up just once. The chain carries TRBV5-5 and TRBJ1-2, with D possibly TRBD1 on 6 matching bases. Germline V gene sequence: CDR1 SGHKS, CDR2 YYEKEE (reference sequence). The CDR3 totals 15 residues. Trimming left V 8 bases short and J 4 bases short, with 21 bases between. DNA of the CDR3: TGTGCCAGTATTTGGAGCAGGGGAGATGGCTATGGCTACACCTTC. Amino acids: CASIWSRGDGYGYTF.

V gene TRBV11-2 combines with J gene TRBJ1-6; D gene uncertain. V lost 5 bases, J lost 14 bases, and 19 bases lay in between. The CDR3 length is 14 residues. The germline V gene encodes CDR1 SGHAT and CDR2 FQNNGV. The chain's CDR3 is CASSPRWTSKALHF. CDR3 nucleotide sequence: TGTGCCAGCAGCCCTCGGTGGACCTCGAAAGCCCTCCACTTT.

V gene TRBV18 combines with J gene TRBJ2-6; the D gene could be TRBD1 or TRBD2 (5 bases each). The CDR3 runs 17 residues. With 4 bases removed from V and 0 bases from J, the gap between germline ends came to 13 bases. Germline CDR1 is KGHSH and CDR2 is LQKENI. The CDR3 spells CASSRVGRSSGANVLTF. In nucleotides, the CDR3 is TGTGCCAGCTCACGAGTGGGACGGAGCTCTGGGGCCAACGTCCTGACTTTC.

The chain is built from TRBV5-1 and TRBJ1-6; unclear D gene. Germline V gene lookup returns CDR1 SGHRS and CDR2 YFSETQ. V was cut by 0 bases and J by 4 bases, with 5 bases left in between. The CDR3 runs 14 residues. The CDR3, as DNA: TGCGCCAGCAGCTTGGACACATATAATTCACCCCTCCACTTT. Translation gives CASSLDTYNSPLHF.

This clone has just one count. The chain couples TRBV25-1 to TRBJ2-5; tentatively, D is TRBD2 (6 bases). The V end was cut by 2 bases, the J end by 2 bases, with 6 bases between. The CDR3 is 13 amino acids. CDR1 is MGHDK, CDR2 SYGVNS, per germline. CDR3 residues: CASSEGGQETQYF. Written as DNA, the CDR3 is TGTGCCAGCAGTGAAGGGGGGCAAGAGACCCAGTACTTC.

The rearrangement joins TRBV7-3 to TRBJ1-1, with D possibly TRBD1 on 5 matching bases. The CDR3 spans 13 residues. The V and J ends lost 6 bases and 6 bases respectively, with 14 bases between them. CDR1 is SGHTA and CDR2 is FQGTGA in the germline V gene. The CDR3 region is CASSYRPGPEAFF. The CDR3 nucleotides read TGTGCCAGCAGTTACCGACCGGGACCTGAAGCTTTCTTT.

CDR3 coding DNA: TGTGCCAGCAGCGTATCCCTCACCAATAGCGGGCTAGACACCGGGGAGCTGTTTTTT. Translating gives CASSVSLTNSGLDTGELFF. V gene TRBV9 combines with J gene TRBJ2-2; 7 bases map to TRBD2. V was clipped by 1 base and J by 3 bases; unmatched bases: 15. Germline loops: CDR1 SGDLS, CDR2 YYNGEE. There are 19 residues in the CDR3. The full variable domain, rest sourced from reference TRBV9 and TRBJ2-2, is DSGVTQTPKHLITATGQRVTLRCSPRSGDLSVYWYQQSLDQGLQFLIQYYNGEERAKGNILERFSAQQFPDLHSELNLSSLELGDSALYFCASSVSLTNSGLDTGELFFGEGSRLTVL.

The gene calls are TRBV6-5 and TRBJ2-3; 7 positions match TRBD1. The germline V gene has CDR1 MNHEY and CDR2 SVGAGI. This CDR3 has 12 amino acids. The trim removed 5 bases at V and 11 bases at J, leaving 7 bases unmatched. DNA for the CDR3: TGTGCCAGCAGTACTGACAGGGTTAGGCAGTATTTT. Protein product: CASSTDRVRQYF.